This TCR beta chain was documented in a study of T cell repertoires in cytomegalovirus infection. On the study more broadly: Indications of both CMV infection and matching HLA type were provided by public TCR beta signatures. Study findings and constraints: The ex vivo response showed dominance by HLA-C-restricted CMV-specific TCR beta clonotypes. CMV carriers having the relevant HLA were flagged by cumulative public TCR beta family frequency.

This CDR3 is 12 amino acids long. Germline V gives CDR1 MNHEY, CDR2 SVGEGT. Trimming cost V 2 bases and J 5 bases, with 5 bases left between them. This clonotype came up many times. Its target is not known. Each CDR3 protein gets one entry after TCRdb re-called the reads with MiXCR. The sample lists around 260,000 distinct CDR3 sequences; around 8.7% were seen once. The chain carries TRBV6-2 or TRBV6-3 and TRBJ2-3; D is unresolved. Sequenced input: PBMCs. This receptor was identified in a human donor in good health (CMV status not recorded). Some clones in this sample may be carry-over from other donors' samples. The CDR3 DNA reads as TGTGCCAGCAGTTACCGCATAGATACGCAGTATTTT. Its protein is CASSYRIDTQYF.